This T cell receptor beta chain was retrieved from a study of response to subunit inactivated influenza vaccine. TCRdb processed the RT-PCR reads anew with MiXCR; each CDR3 protein has one entry. The table includes 500,000 to 600,000 distinct CDR3 sequences, about 15% detected once. The CDR3 is made up of 15 amino acids. V lost 5 bases and J lost 9, with 19 bases in between. The germline V gene has CDR1 MDHEN and CDR2 SYDVKM. This clonotype was recorded a few times. Its cognate antigen is unknown. Study results and limitations: It was suggested by the authors that few new T cells are recruited by each seasonal influenza vaccination.

The chain recombines TRBV28 with TRBJ2-2; TRBD1 might be the D (5 bases). Sample: CD4+ T cells sorted from PBMCs, taken less than 30 months after vaccination. The sequence was obtained from a man aged 50 to 75 who received an inactivated influenza vaccine. DNA of the CDR3: TGTGCCAGCAGTCCCCCGCCGGACACGGTATGGGAGCTGTTTTTT. It translates to CASSPPPDTVWELFF.